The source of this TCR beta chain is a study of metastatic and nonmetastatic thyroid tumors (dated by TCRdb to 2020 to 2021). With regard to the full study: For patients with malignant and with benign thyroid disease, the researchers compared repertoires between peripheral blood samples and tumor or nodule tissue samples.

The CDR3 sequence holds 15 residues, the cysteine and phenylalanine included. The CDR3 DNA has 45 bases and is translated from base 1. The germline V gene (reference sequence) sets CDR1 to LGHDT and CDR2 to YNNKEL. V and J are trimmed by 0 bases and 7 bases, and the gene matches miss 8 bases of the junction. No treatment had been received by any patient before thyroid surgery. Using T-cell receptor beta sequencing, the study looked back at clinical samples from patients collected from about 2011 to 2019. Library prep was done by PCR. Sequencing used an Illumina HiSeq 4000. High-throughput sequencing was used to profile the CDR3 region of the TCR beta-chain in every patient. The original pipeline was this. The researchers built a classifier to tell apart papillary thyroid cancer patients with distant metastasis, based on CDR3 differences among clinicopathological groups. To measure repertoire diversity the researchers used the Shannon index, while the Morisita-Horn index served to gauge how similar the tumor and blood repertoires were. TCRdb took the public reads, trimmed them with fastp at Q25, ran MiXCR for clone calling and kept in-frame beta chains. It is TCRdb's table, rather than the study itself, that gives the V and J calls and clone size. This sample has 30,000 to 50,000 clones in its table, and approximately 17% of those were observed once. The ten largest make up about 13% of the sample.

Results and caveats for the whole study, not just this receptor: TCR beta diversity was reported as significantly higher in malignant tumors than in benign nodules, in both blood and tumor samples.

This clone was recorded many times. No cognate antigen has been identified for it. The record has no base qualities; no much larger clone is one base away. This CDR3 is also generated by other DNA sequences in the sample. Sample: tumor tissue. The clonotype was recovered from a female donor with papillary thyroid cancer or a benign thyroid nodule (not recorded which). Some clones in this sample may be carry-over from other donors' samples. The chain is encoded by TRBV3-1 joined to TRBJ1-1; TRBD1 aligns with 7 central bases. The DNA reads TGTGCCAGCAGCCAAGAAACTGACAGGGCTGGTGAAGCTTTCTTT. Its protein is CASSQETDRAGEAFF.